The entry that follows covers one T cell receptor (beta chain) sequence. Its antigen is unidentified. Nominal health characterized the donors when sampled, though unrecorded immune exposures were likely. This CDR3 contains 15 residues. Germline assignment: CDR1 KGHSH and CDR2 LQKENI. The V and J ends lost 1 base and 2 bases respectively, with 12 bases between them. The data were taken from a study of cytomegalovirus exposure and HLA in healthy donors. General study results and limits: Earlier analysis found most TCR beta V segments productive about 87% or about 30% of the time.

In the PCR, 60 Vbeta and 13 Jbeta primers were used. The protocol was immunoSEQ multiplex PCR, while the TCRdb copy is restricted to in-frame clones and leaves out a portion. This sample has around 140,000 clones, with more than 60% found just once. The chain employs TRBV18 and TRBJ2-7; D is uncertain. The receptor was isolated from a man aged 40-55 years in good health and CMV-seronegative. The source material was PBMCs. CDR3 in DNA: TGTGCCAGCTCACCACGGTCAGTAAGTGCCTACGAGCAGTACTTC. This codes for CASSPRSVSAYEQYF.